The TCR beta chain described here comes from a study of blood T cell repertoires in COVID-19. At the level of the study: Some COVID-19 samples were acute and others convalescent; all came from the United States, Italy and Spain. From T cells, B-cell-depleted T cells, or PBMCs came the material, which was cDNA or gDNA.

Source study methods: Reference gene primers were amplified, and this amplification served to estimate nucleated cell counts. Clones were read by immunoSEQ multiplex PCR, and TCRdb kept only the in-frame ones, dropping some. That table furnishes V, J and clone size, whereas the DNA furnished D and trimming. In the table there are 200,000 or so clones, 75% to 85% of which are singletons. V dropped 8 bases and J dropped 5 bases, with 23 bases sitting between them. The CDR3 sequence is 16 residues long. Germline CDR1 and CDR2: KGHDR and SFDVKD. The chain has TRBV24-1 and TRBJ1-1, with no clear D. The sequence was collected from a man between 40 and 49 years old who had recovered from COVID-19. The specimen was peripheral blood. The CDR3 is CATKHGKSTMATEAFF. CDR3 coding DNA: TGTGCCACCAAACACGGGAAATCGACAATGGCGACTGAAGCTTTCTTT.